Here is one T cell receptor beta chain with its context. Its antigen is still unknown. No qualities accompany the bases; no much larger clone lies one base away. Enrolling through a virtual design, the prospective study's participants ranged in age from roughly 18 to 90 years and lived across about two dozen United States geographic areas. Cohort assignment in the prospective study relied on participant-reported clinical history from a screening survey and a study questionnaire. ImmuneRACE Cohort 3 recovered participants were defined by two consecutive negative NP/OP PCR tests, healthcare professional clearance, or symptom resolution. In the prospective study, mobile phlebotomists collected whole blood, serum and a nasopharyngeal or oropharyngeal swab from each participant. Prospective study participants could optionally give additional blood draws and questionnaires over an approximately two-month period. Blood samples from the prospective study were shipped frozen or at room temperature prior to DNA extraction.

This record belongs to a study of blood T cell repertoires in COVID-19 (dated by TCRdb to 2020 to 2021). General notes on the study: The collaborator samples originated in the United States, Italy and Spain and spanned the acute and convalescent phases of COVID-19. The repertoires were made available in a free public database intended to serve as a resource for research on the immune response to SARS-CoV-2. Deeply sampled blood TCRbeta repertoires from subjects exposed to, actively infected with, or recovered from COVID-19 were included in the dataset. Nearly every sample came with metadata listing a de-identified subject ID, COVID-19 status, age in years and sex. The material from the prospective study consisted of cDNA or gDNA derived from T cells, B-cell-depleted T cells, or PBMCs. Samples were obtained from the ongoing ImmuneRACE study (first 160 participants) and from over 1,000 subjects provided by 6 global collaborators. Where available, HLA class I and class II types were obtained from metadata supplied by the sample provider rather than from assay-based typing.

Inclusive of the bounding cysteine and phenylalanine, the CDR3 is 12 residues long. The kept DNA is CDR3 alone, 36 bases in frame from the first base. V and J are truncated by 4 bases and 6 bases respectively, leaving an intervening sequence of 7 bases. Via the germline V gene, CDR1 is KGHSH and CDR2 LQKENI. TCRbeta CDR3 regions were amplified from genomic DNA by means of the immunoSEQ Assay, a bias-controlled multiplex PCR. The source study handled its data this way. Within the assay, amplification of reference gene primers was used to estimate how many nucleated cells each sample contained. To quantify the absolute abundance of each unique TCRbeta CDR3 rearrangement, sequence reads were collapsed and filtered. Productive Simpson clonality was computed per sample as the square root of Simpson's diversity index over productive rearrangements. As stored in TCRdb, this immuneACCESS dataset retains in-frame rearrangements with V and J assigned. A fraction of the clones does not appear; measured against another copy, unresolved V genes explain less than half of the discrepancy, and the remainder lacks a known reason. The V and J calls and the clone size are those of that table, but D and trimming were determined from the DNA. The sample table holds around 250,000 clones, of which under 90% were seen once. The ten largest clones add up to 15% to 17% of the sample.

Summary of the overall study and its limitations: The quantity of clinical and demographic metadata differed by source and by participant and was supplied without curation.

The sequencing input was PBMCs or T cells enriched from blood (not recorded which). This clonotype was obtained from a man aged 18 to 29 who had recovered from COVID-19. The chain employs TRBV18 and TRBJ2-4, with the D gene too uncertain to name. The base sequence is TGTGCCAGCTCACACCCCGGAAACATTCAGTACTTC. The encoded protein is CASSHPGNIQYF. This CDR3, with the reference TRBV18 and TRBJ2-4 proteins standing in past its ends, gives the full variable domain NAGVMQNPRHLVRRRGQEARLRCSPMKGHSHVYWYRQLPEEGLKFMVYLQKENIIDESGMPKERFSAEFPKEGPSILRIQQVVRGDSAAYFCASSHPGNIQYFGAGTRLSVL.